The rows below give T cell receptor beta chains drawn from one sample of a study of T cell repertoires in cytomegalovirus infection. Antigens for these TCRs are unknown. Each CDR3 protein is one row after TCRdb ran MiXCR on the reads. The sample includes 40,000 to 55,000 distinct CDR3 sequences, roughly a fifth of them seen just once. Sequencing was performed on CD8+ T cells from cultured PBMCs, taken from culture after CMV antigen stimulation. These receptors originate from a human donor in good health (CMV status not recorded). Some clones in this sample may be carry-over from other donors' samples. The CDR3 runs from the conserved cysteine through the conserved F or W. D genes are given only for firm matches. Not every row has a clone size; where given, it reads once, few, many or a size class.

CDR3,DNA,J,D,size,V
CASSLSPGDSGANVLTF,TGTGCCAGCAGCTTATCTCCAGGGGACTCTGGGGCCAACGTCCTGACTTTC,TRBJ2-6,NA,few,TRBV7-6
CASKEVRDEQFF,TGTGCCAGCAAGGAGGTGAGAGATGAGCAGTTCTTC,TRBJ2-1,NA,NA,TRBV7-2
CASSSGTGSYEQYF,TGTGCCAGCAGCTCCGGGACAGGGTCCTACGAGCAGTACTTC,TRBJ2-7,TRBD1,few,TRBV7-2
CASSSDRTLYEQYF,TGTGCCAGCAGCTCGGACAGGACATTATACGAGCAGTACTTC,TRBJ2-7,TRBD1,NA,TRBV7-3
CASSLGNTGIF,TGTGCCAGCAGCTTAGGCAACACAGGGATCTTC,TRBJ2-7,NA,NA,TRBV7-2
CASSSFRETDTQYF,TGTGCCAGCAGCTCATTCAGGGAAACAGATACGCAGTATTTT,TRBJ2-3,NA,few,TRBV6-5
CASSLQADTQYF,TGTGCCAGCAGCCTCCAGGCAGATACGCAGTATTTT,TRBJ2-3,NA,once,TRBV11-2
CASSLGRDGGNQPQHF,TGTGCCAGCAGTTTAGGGCGGGACGGTGGCAATCAGCCCCAGCATTTT,TRBJ1-5,NA,NA,TRBV27
CASTKRGGRETQYF,TGCGCCAGCACCAAACGGGGGGGCCGCGAGACCCAGTACTTC,TRBJ2-5,TRBD2,few,TRBV10-2
CASSQERRAGEQFF,TGCGCCAGCAGCCAAGAAAGGAGGGCAGGGGAGCAGTTCTTC,TRBJ2-1,NA,few,TRBV4-3
CASSHTEPQAFF,TGTGCCAGCAGCCATACAGAGCCACAAGCTTTCTTT,TRBJ1-1,NA,NA,TRBV12-3/TRBV12-4
CASSGLPPADTQYF,TGTGCCAGCAGTGGACTTCCCCCCGCAGATACGCAGTATTTT,TRBJ2-3,NA,many,TRBV6-2/TRBV6-3
CASSYIQGGVTEAFF,TGTGCCAGCAGCTATATACAGGGGGGGGTAACTGAAGCTTTCTTT,TRBJ1-1,TRBD1,NA,TRBV12-3/TRBV12-4
CASSLQVRGPKETQYF,TGTGCCAGCAGCTTACAGGTTAGGGGTCCGAAAGAGACCCAGTACTTC,TRBJ2-5,NA,NA,TRBV7-8
CSVALEGARTEAFF,TGCAGCGTGGCCCTAGAGGGGGCGAGGACTGAAGCTTTCTTT,TRBJ1-1,TRBD1,NA,TRBV29-1
CASSLGPAGGLTDTQYF,TGTGCCAGCAGCCTCGGCCCAGCGGGGGGCCTCACAGATACGCAGTATTTT,TRBJ2-3,TRBD2,few,TRBV7-9
CASSEALRVMGNTIYF,TGTGCCAGCAGTGAAGCGCTCAGAGTCATGGGAAACACCATATATTTT,TRBJ1-3,NA,NA,TRBV6-1
CASSPRDRGLEQYF,TGTGCCAGCAGTCCTAGGGACAGGGGGCTGGAGCAGTACTTC,TRBJ2-7,TRBD1,NA,TRBV7-8
CASSGDDITYEQYF,TGTGCCAGCAGTGGAGATGACATAACCTACGAGCAGTACTTC,TRBJ2-7,NA,NA,TRBV2
CASSPGTSYEQYF,TGTGCCAGCAGCCCCGGGACTTCCTACGAGCAGTACTTC,TRBJ2-7,NA,few,TRBV7-2
CAISPRGGGASTDTQYF,TGTGCCATCAGCCCTAGGGGCGGGGGGGCTTCGACAGATACGCAGTATTTT,TRBJ2-3,TRBD2,few,TRBV10-3
CASSLGGEIYEKLFF,TGTGCCAGCAGCTTAGGGGGGGAGATTTATGAAAAACTGTTTTTT,TRBJ1-4,NA,NA,TRBV7-6
CASSPEGLAETQYF,TGTGCCAGCAGCCCCGAGGGACTAGCGGAGACCCAGTACTTC,TRBJ2-5,TRBD2,NA,TRBV7-2
CASSEAWLYEQYF,TGTGCCAGCAGTGAAGCGTGGCTCTACGAGCAGTACTTC,TRBJ2-7,NA,few,TRBV6-1
CASSFTSDRVDLTDTQYF,TGTGCCAGCAGCTTTACTTCGGACAGGGTTGACCTCACAGATACGCAGTATTTT,TRBJ2-3,TRBD1,many,TRBV7-8
CARSTKAQRMNTEAFF,TGTGCCAGGAGTACCAAGGCACAGAGAATGAACACTGAAGCTTTCTTT,TRBJ1-1,NA,medium-sized,TRBV19
CASRPSADSNQPQHF,TGTGCCTCCCGACCCAGCGCCGATAGCAATCAGCCCCAGCATTTT,TRBJ1-5,NA,NA,TRBV6-8
CSAAGLAGAVDEQFF,TGCAGTGCCGCGGGACTAGCGGGAGCGGTAGATGAGCAGTTCTTC,TRBJ2-1,TRBD2,NA,TRBV20-1
CASSLNRLSGNTIYF,TGTGCCAGCAGTTTAAACAGGCTATCTGGAAACACCATATATTTT,TRBJ1-3,NA,few,TRBV12-3/TRBV12-4
CASSSLTRSGPIGYTF,TGTGCCAGCAGCTCGCTAACCAGGTCGGGGCCGATTGGCTACACCTTC,TRBJ1-2,NA,few,TRBV7-8
CAISESTGLEGVGETQYF,TGTGCCATCAGTGAGTCGACGGGACTAGAGGGAGTAGGTGAGACCCAGTACTTC,TRBJ2-5,TRBD2,NA,TRBV10-3
CASSAGTSGYEQYF,TGTGCCAGCAGCGCCGGGACTAGCGGCTACGAGCAGTACTTC,TRBJ2-7,TRBD2,NA,TRBV9
CASSLGMSYNEQFF,TGTGCCAGCAGTTTAGGAATGTCCTACAATGAGCAGTTCTTC,TRBJ2-1,NA,NA,TRBV27
CARSSGRPDTQYF,TGTGCCAGGTCTAGCGGGAGGCCAGATACGCAGTATTTT,TRBJ2-3,TRBD2,NA,TRBV7-9
CASSQYSGSGADTQYF,TGTGCCAGCAGCCAATATAGCGGGAGTGGTGCAGATACGCAGTATTTT,TRBJ2-3,TRBD2,NA,TRBV7-3
CASSLMSGEGTDTQYF,TGTGCCAGCAGTTTAATGTCAGGGGAAGGCACAGATACGCAGTATTTT,TRBJ2-3,NA,NA,TRBV12-3/TRBV12-4
CATSAGGASYNEQFF,TGTGCCACCAGCGCAGGGGGCGCGTCTTACAATGAGCAGTTCTTC,TRBJ2-1,TRBD1,NA,TRBV15
CASSLGTGVDQPQHF,TGTGCCAGCAGCTTAGGGACAGGGGTGGATCAGCCCCAGCATTTT,TRBJ1-5,TRBD1,few,TRBV7-6
CASSLDRQRTMYQETQYF,TGTGCCAGCAGCTTAGATAGGCAGAGGACCATGTACCAAGAGACCCAGTACTTC,TRBJ2-5,NA,few,TRBV11-2
CASSLRLAGGLYEQYF,TGTGCCAGCAGCTTAAGACTAGCGGGAGGGTTATACGAGCAGTACTTC,TRBJ2-7,TRBD2,many,TRBV7-2
CASSLQLPGYLGEQYF,TGCGCCAGCAGCCTCCAACTACCGGGGTATCTAGGGGAGCAGTACTTC,TRBJ2-7,NA,NA,TRBV4-1
CASSSPTSGGHPYEQYF,TGTGCCAGCAGCTCCCCGACTAGCGGGGGGCATCCCTACGAGCAGTACTTC,TRBJ2-7,TRBD2,few,TRBV7-9
CASSLKLAGSYGSYEQYF,TGTGCCAGCAGCTTAAAACTAGCGGGTTCATACGGATCCTACGAGCAGTACTTC,TRBJ2-7,TRBD2,NA,TRBV7-2
CASSLRGEDTEAFF,TGTGCCAGCAGCTTAAGAGGGGAGGACACTGAAGCTTTCTTT,TRBJ1-1,NA,few,TRBV7-6
CASSENGGQANYGYTF,TGTGCCAGCAGCGAAAACGGGGGACAAGCTAACTATGGCTACACCTTC,TRBJ1-2,NA,few,TRBV7-3
CASRDFGTLRFF,TGTGCCAGCAGAGACTTCGGGACCCTCCGGTTCTTC,TRBJ2-1,NA,NA,TRBV7-9
CASSISTDSNQPQHF,TGTGCCAGCAGTATCTCGACAGATAGCAATCAGCCCCAGCATTTT,TRBJ1-5,NA,medium-sized,TRBV6-2/TRBV6-3
CASSVEGIGGWMNTEAFF,TGTGCCAGCAGCGTCGAGGGAATTGGCGGATGGATGAACACTGAAGCTTTCTTT,TRBJ1-1,NA,NA,TRBV5-4
CASSPRGPMNTEAFF,TGTGCCAGCAGCCCCCGTGGGCCTATGAACACTGAAGCTTTCTTT,TRBJ1-1,NA,NA,TRBV7-2
CASSYAGQASYEQYF,TGTGCCAGCAGTTACGCAGGACAAGCTTCCTACGAGCAGTACTTC,TRBJ2-7,NA,many,TRBV6-5
CASSTRGSLRYGYTF,TGTGCCAGCAGTACCCGGGGCTCTCTTCGATATGGCTACACCTTC,TRBJ1-2,NA,few,TRBV6-2/TRBV6-3
CASRPLGYYEQYF,TGTGCCAGCAGGCCTCTAGGTTACTACGAGCAGTACTTC,TRBJ2-7,NA,NA,TRBV27
CASSLAPGVYEQYF,TGTGCCAGCAGCTTAGCTCCCGGGGTTTACGAGCAGTACTTC,TRBJ2-7,NA,few,TRBV7-9
CASSLNAFGETQYF,TGTGCCAGCAGTTTAAACGCCTTTGGGGAGACCCAGTACTTC,TRBJ2-5,NA,many,TRBV12-3/TRBV12-4